The T cell receptor (beta chain) described here comes from a study of siplizumab effects on memory and regulatory T cells. This table comes from immunoSEQ multiplex PCR, and its TCRdb copy is limited to in-frame clones, with some not included. The sample lists tens of thousands of clones, around nine tenths occurring once. The V gene's germline CDR1 is SGHRS and CDR2 YFSETQ. Trimming stripped 0 bases from V and 6 bases from J, with 12 bases between. This CDR3 region has 15 residues. This chain links TRBV5-1 with TRBJ2-2; D might be TRBD2 (6 bases). The sequenced material came from Tregs sorted from blood. This clonotype was sampled from a human donor in good health. CDR3 sequence: CASSLGGIGAGELFF. The CDR3, as DNA: TGCGCCAGCAGCTTGGGCGGGATTGGGGCCGGGGAGCTGTTTTTT.